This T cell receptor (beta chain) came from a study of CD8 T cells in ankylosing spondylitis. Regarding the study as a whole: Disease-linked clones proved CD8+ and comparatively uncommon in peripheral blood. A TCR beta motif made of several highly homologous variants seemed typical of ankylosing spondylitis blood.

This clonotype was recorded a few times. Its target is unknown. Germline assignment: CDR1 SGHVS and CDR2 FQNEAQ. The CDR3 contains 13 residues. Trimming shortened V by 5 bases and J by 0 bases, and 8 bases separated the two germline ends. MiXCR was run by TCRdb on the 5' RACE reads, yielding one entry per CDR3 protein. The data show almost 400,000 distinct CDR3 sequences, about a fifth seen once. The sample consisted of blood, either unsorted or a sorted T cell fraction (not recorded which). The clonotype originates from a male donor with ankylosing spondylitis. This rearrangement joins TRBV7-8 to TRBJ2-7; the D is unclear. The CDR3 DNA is TGTGCCAGCAGCCAAGCCAACTCCTACGAGCAGTACTTC. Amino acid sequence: CASSQANSYEQYF.